Presented here are 5 T cell receptor beta chains from one specimen sequenced in a study of cytomegalovirus exposure and HLA in healthy donors. Some clones are missing from TCRdb's copy, which holds only in-frame ones; the method was immunoSEQ multiplex PCR. The sample includes under 100,000 clones, around 96% of them seen just once. Sequenced input: PBMCs. The receptor set was obtained from a man between 18 and 29 years old in good health and CMV-seronegative.

A single count supports this clone. The CDR3 is CASSPLAANTGELFF. In DNA, the CDR3 is TGTGCCAGCAGCCCGCTAGCGGCGAACACCGGGGAGCTGTTTTTT. The chain employs TRBV5-4 and TRBJ2-2, with TRBD2 identical over 7 bases. The CDR3 is 15 amino acids. Germline lookup yields CDR1 SGHNT and CDR2 YYREEE (reference sequence). V lost 4 bases and J lost 0; bases outside the gene matches: 3.

In nucleotides, the CDR3 is TGCGCCAGCAGCTCCGCCGGGGGAAACACCATATATTTT. Translating it yields CASSSAGGNTIYF. The rearrangement uses TRBV5-1 and TRBJ1-3, with unresolved D. Trimming removed 3 bases at V and 4 bases at J, with 8 bases between. This CDR3 has 13 amino acids. CDR1 and CDR2 from the germline V gene are SGHRS and YFSETQ.

The rearrangement uses TRBV7-9 and TRBJ1-2; unclear D gene. Between the trimmed V and J ends, which lost 3 bases and 12 bases, there was a span of 17 bases. The length of the CDR3 is 13 residues. Looked up from germline, CDR1 is SEHNR and CDR2 is FQNEAQ (reference sequence). The CDR3 sequence is CASSFPGNRGDTF. The DNA of the CDR3 is TGTGCCAGCAGCTTCCCGGGCAATCGGGGAGACACCTTC.

This chain links TRBV28 with TRBJ2-3; TRBD1 aligns across 7 bases. Germline V gene lookup returns CDR1 MDHEN and CDR2 SYDVKM. V shed 2 bases and J 1 base; nucleotides not matched to a gene: 3. The CDR3 loop spans 15 amino acids. CDR3 nucleotide sequence: TGTGCCAGCAGTTTAATTGGACAGGGCACAGATACGCAGTATTTT. Translation: CASSLIGQGTDTQYF.

The chain uses TRBV18 and TRBJ2-7; 14 positions agree with TRBD2. The germline gives CDR1 KGHSH, CDR2 LQKENI. CDR3 length: 14 amino acids. V lost 3 bases to trimming and J lost 6 bases; unmatched junction nucleotides: 1. The CDR3 nucleotides read TGTGCCAGCTCACCCGGGACTAGCGGGAGCGAGCAGTACGTC. Amino acids: CASSPGTSGSEQYV.